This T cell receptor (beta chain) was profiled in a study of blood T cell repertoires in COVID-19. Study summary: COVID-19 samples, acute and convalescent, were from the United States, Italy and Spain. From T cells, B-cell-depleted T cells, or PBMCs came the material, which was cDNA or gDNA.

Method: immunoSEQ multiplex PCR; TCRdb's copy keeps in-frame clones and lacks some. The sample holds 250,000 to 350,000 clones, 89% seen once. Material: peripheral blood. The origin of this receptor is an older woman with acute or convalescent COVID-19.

As DNA, the CDR3 is TGTGCCAGCACTCTAAACAATGAGCAGTTCTTC. This encodes CASTLNNEQFF. This chain links TRBV12-3 or TRBV12-4 with TRBJ2-1; D uncertain. The CDR3 has 11 residues. V was shortened by 7 bases and J by 5 bases, with 6 bases between the two germline ends.